Detailed here is one T cell receptor beta chain. Method: immunoSEQ multiplex PCR; TCRdb's copy keeps in-frame clones and lacks some. The table records under 50,000 clones, 65% to 80% of them present only once. This entry is derived from a study of PD-1 blockade in mismatch repair-deficient tumors. CDR1 is SGHTA, CDR2 FQGTGA, per germline. The ends were cut back, 4 bases at V and 5 bases at J, with 15 bases in the middle. The CDR3 is made up of 15 amino acids. The sample consisted of PBMCs, taken before pembrolizumab treatment. The clonotype was recovered from an adult with mismatch repair-deficient cancer. The rearrangement uses TRBV7-3 and TRBJ2-1; no definite D call. The CDR3 region is CASSSEFGLNNEQFF. As DNA, the CDR3 is TGTGCCAGCAGCTCCGAATTTGGCCTGAACAATGAGCAGTTCTTC.